This T cell receptor beta chain emerged from a study of blood T cell repertoires in COVID-19. Turning to the study itself: COVID-19 samples collected from the United States, Italy and Spain covered acute and convalescent phases. In each case, the material was cDNA or gDNA derived from T cells, B-cell-depleted T cells, or PBMCs.

Libraries were prepared by immunoSEQ multiplex PCR; TCRdb keeps only in-frame clonotypes and omits some of them. The sample holds approximately 130,000 clones; roughly 79% are singletons and the top ten take 10% to 13%. CDR1 MNHNY and CDR2 SVGAGI come from the germline V gene (reference sequence). The CDR3 extends over 16 amino acids. Between the trimmed V and J ends, which lost 0 bases and 0 bases, there was a span of 12 bases. This chain uses TRBV6-6 with TRBJ2-7; weak D call: TRBD1 (6 bases). The specimen sequenced was peripheral blood. This receptor was identified in a human donor in a cohort sampled during active COVID-19. In DNA, the CDR3 is TGTGCCAGCAGTTACTCACAGACAGGTAGCTCCTACGAGCAGTACTTC. Residues: CASSYSQTGSSYEQYF.